The 22 T cell receptor beta chains reported below all come from one sample, sequenced in a study of blood T cell repertoires in COVID-19. Clones were read by immunoSEQ multiplex PCR, and TCRdb kept only the in-frame ones, dropping some. This sample has about 200,000 clones, with roughly 90% found just once. Specimen: PBMCs or T cells enriched from blood (not recorded which). The receptors derive from a young woman with acute COVID-19.

The V gene is TRBV7-2, the J gene TRBJ1-2; tentative D call: TRBD1 (5 bases). V lost 5 bases and J lost 4, with 17 bases in between. This CDR3 comprises 15 residues. The V gene's germline CDR1 is SGHTA and CDR2 FQGNSA. The CDR3 DNA follows: TGTGCCAGCAGCCCCCCATACTATCAGGGCTATGGCTACACCTTC. It specifies CASSPPYYQGYGYTF. The full variable domain, rest sourced from reference TRBV7-2 and TRBJ1-2, is GAGVSQSPSNKVTEKGKDVELRCDPISGHTALYWYRQSLGQGLEFLIYFQGNSAPDKSGLPSDRFSAERTGGSVSTLTIQRTQQEDSAVYLCASSPPYYQGYGYTFGSGTRLTVV.

In regard to this clone: The sample contains more than one DNA sequence encoding this CDR3. The V gene is TRBV5-1, the J gene TRBJ1-2; 7 positions match TRBD1. V was clipped by 0 bases and J by 0 bases; unmatched bases: 2. Germline V gene sequence: CDR1 SGHRS, CDR2 YFSETQ. The CDR3 length is 15 residues. CDR3 protein: CASSLGQGANYGYTF. The CDR3 DNA sequence: TGCGCCAGCAGCTTGGGTCAGGGGGCTAACTATGGCTACACCTTC.

This clone has just one count. The chain combines TRBV13 with TRBJ2-1; D possibly corresponds to TRBD1 (6 bases). Germline CDR1 and CDR2: PRHDT and FYEKMQ (reference sequence). Trimming cost V 5 bases and J 9 bases, with 14 bases left between them. The CDR3 loop spans 13 amino acids. DNA of the CDR3: TGTGCCAGCAGCCCCGGGACATTCCCTGAGCAGTTCTTC. Residues: CASSPGTFPEQFF. The full variable domain, rest sourced from reference TRBV13 and TRBJ2-1, is AAGVIQSPRHLIKEKRETATLKCYPIPRHDTVYWYQQGPGQDPQFLISFYEKMQSDKGSIPDRFSAQQFSDYHSELNMSSLELGDSALYFCASSPGTFPEQFFGPGTRLTVL.

The chain has TRBV19 and TRBJ1-1; D is perhaps TRBD1 (5 bases). Trimming took off 10 bases at V and 1 base at J, with 10 bases between the two ends. CDR3 length: 12 residues. Germline V gene lookup returns CDR1 LNHDA and CDR2 SQIVND (reference sequence). The CDR3 DNA sequence: TGTGCCACCAGGGCCGGGAACACTGAAGCTTTCTTT. This encodes CATRAGNTEAFF.

This rearrangement joins TRBV4-1 to TRBJ1-6; 9 nucleotides match TRBD1. CDR1 is MGHRA and CDR2 is YSYEKL in the germline V gene. Losses at the gene ends were 1 base for V and 8 bases for J; bases not matched to a gene: 6. The CDR3 consists of 16 residues. The CDR3 spells CASSQGTGGGYSPLHF. CDR3 bases: TGCGCCAGCAGCCAAGGAACAGGGGGCGGATATTCACCCCTCCACTTT.

This clone was observed a few times. The chain couples TRBV5-5 to TRBJ1-1; D might be TRBD1 (5 bases). CDR3 length equals 14 residues. Trimming pared 1 base from V and 1 base from J, leaving 8 bases between. The germline V gene encodes CDR1 SGHKS and CDR2 YYEKEE (reference sequence). The CDR3 region has the DNA TGTGCCAGCAGCTTGTTGGGGCAGAACACTGAAGCTTTCTTT. This gives the protein CASSLLGQNTEAFF.

The chain has TRBV28 and TRBJ1-6, with a possible D match to TRBD1 (6 bases). Trimming shortened V by 3 bases and J by 2 bases, and 14 bases separated the two germline ends. Germline-derived CDR1 and CDR2 are MDHEN and SYDVKM. The CDR3 length is 17 residues. The CDR3 region is CASSFFRGAPYNSPLHF. The DNA of the CDR3 is TGTGCCAGCAGTTTTTTCAGGGGAGCCCCCTATAATTCACCCCTCCACTTT. The variable domain in full, with the rest retrieved from reference TRBV28 and TRBJ1-6, is DVKVTQSSRYLVKRTGEKVFLECVQDMDHENMFWYRQDPGLGLRLIYFSYDVKMKEKGDIPEGYSVSREKKERFSLILESASTNQTSMYLCASSFFRGAPYNSPLHFGNGTRLTVT.

The genes are TRBV5-6 and TRBJ2-2; the D gene is possibly TRBD1 (5 bases). CDR3 size: 17 residues. Germline V gene data show CDR1 as SGHDT and CDR2 as YYEEEE. The V end was cut by 2 bases, the J end by 3 bases, with 17 bases between. CDR3 amino acids: CASSLPRDLLDTGELFF. The CDR3 DNA follows: TGTGCCAGCAGCTTACCCAGGGATTTACTGGACACCGGGGAGCTGTTTTTT. Full variable domain (remainder filled in from reference TRBV5-6 and TRBJ2-2): DAGVTQSPTHLIKTRGQQVTLRCSPKSGHDTVSWYQQALGQGPQFIFQYYEEEERQRGNFPDRFSGHQFPNYSSELNVNALLLGDSALYLCASSLPRDLLDTGELFFGEGSRLTVL.

This chain uses TRBV7-2 with TRBJ1-6, with 9 nucleotides matching TRBD1. Germline CDR1 reads SGHTA; CDR2 reads FQGNSA. The J segment lost 7 bases and the V segment lost 4 bases, leaving 5 bases of the junction unmatched. This CDR3 is built from 15 residues. The CDR3 sequence: CASSWAGTGNSPLHF. CDR3 coding DNA: TGTGCCAGCAGCTGGGCCGGGACAGGGAATTCACCCCTCCACTTT.

Here the CDR3 DNA reads TGCGCCAGCAGCCCCGGCTCGGGTTCCACAGATACGCAGTATTTT. Translated, it gives CASSPGSGSTDTQYF. The rearrangement uses TRBV5-1 and TRBJ2-3; D is undetermined. The CDR3 totals 15 residues. CDR1 and CDR2 from the germline V gene are SGHRS and YFSETQ. Trimming took off 4 bases at V and 2 bases at J, with 14 bases between the two ends. The full variable domain, completed using reference TRBV5-1 and TRBJ2-3, is KAGVTQTPRYLIKTRGQQVTLSCSPISGHRSVSWYQQTPGQGLQFLFEYFSETQRNKGNFPGRFSGRQFSNSRSEMNVSTLELGDSALYLCASSPGSGSTDTQYFGPGTRLTVL.

The chain carries TRBV5-5 and TRBJ2-2, with 7 nucleotides matching TRBD1. This CDR3 comprises 15 residues. The V segment lost 2 bases and the J segment 3 bases; nucleotides outside the gene matches: 4. Germline V gene lookup returns CDR1 SGHKS and CDR2 YYEKEE (reference sequence). CDR3: CASSFSQGDTGELFF. Written as DNA, the CDR3 is TGTGCCAGCAGCTTTAGTCAGGGGGACACCGGGGAGCTGTTTTTT.

This clone was recorded once. V is TRBV7-9 and J is TRBJ2-7; 10 nucleotides align to TRBD2. Germline V CDR1 and CDR2: SEHNR, FQNEAQ (reference sequence). Losses at the gene ends were 2 bases for V and 5 bases for J; bases not matched to a gene: 18. The CDR3 totals 19 residues. In nucleotides, the CDR3 is TGTGCCAGCAGCTTAACCCCATGGTCTAGCGGGGGTGCGTTGGACGAGCAGTACTTC. This translates into CASSLTPWSSGGALDEQYF.

This clone was observed once. V gene TRBV6-5 combines with J gene TRBJ1-6; D unresolved. In germline, CDR1 is MNHEY, CDR2 SVGAGI. CDR3 size: 15 residues. Trimming took 2 bases from V and 8 from J, leaving 13 bases between them. As DNA, the CDR3 is TGTGCCAGCAGTTACGGGAGCGGGGTTTATTCACCCCTCCACTTT. It yields the protein CASSYGSGVYSPLHF.

The chain joins TRBV6-5 to TRBJ2-7, with 7 bases matching TRBD1. V trimming: 6 bases; J trimming: 0 bases; junction bases outside the gene matches: 2. CDR3 length: 13 residues. The germline V gene has CDR1 MNHEY and CDR2 SVGAGI. DNA for the CDR3: TGTGCCAGCAGGACAGGGTTCTCCTACGAGCAGTACTTC. It codes for CASRTGFSYEQYF.

This clone was found once. The rearrangement uses TRBV10-2 and TRBJ2-7; 11 bases align to TRBD1. V trimming: 8 bases; J trimming: 7 bases; junction bases outside the gene matches: 7. The germline V gene encodes CDR1 WSHSY and CDR2 SAAADI. CDR3 length equals 13 residues. The CDR3 region has the DNA TGCGCCAGCGGGGGACAGGGGGGAGCTGAGCAGTACTTC. As protein: CASGGQGGAEQYF.

CDR3 in amino acids: CASSHRDSHNSPLHF. CDR3 nucleotides: TGCGCCAGCAGCCACCGGGACAGTCATAATTCACCCCTCCACTTT. This rearrangement joins TRBV4-1 to TRBJ1-6, with 7 nucleotides matching TRBD1. Germline V lookup: CDR1 MGHRA, CDR2 YSYEKL. V shed 3 bases and J 5 bases; nucleotides not matched to a gene: 4. The CDR3 covers 15 residues.

The chain carries TRBV4-2 and TRBJ1-1, with a possible D match to TRBD1 (6 bases). Germline loops: CDR1 LGHNA, CDR2 YNFKEQ. V lost 0 bases and J 3 bases, leaving 14 bases between the germline ends. This CDR3 spans 16 amino acids. The CDR3 loop reads CASSQEWGQVDTEAFF. CDR3 DNA: TGTGCCAGCAGCCAAGAGTGGGGGCAGGTTGACACTGAAGCTTTCTTT.

The chain joins TRBV18 to TRBJ1-1, with D maybe TRBD1 (6 bases). From germline, CDR1 is KGHSH and CDR2 LQKENI. V was pared by 3 bases and J by 7 bases, with 18 bases between. CDR3 length: 15 residues. This CDR3 reads CASSPPRGTSGEAFF. CDR3 DNA: TGTGCCAGCTCACCTCCTAGAGGGACATCTGGTGAAGCTTTCTTT.

CDR3 in amino acids: CASSSSGLAGAEQYF. CDR3 nucleotides: TGCGCCAGCAGCTCCAGTGGTCTAGCGGGGGCCGAGCAGTACTTC. This chain connects TRBV5-1 to TRBJ2-7, with 10 bases aligning to TRBD2. Germline-derived CDR1 and CDR2 are SGHRS and YFSETQ. The trim removed 3 bases at V and 6 bases at J, leaving 9 bases unmatched. This CDR3 has 15 residues.

The CDR3 bases are TGTGCCAGCAGCCAAGTAGGGGCAGATACGCAGTATTTT. It encodes CASSQVGADTQYF. This chain uses TRBV14 with TRBJ2-3; D may be TRBD1 (5 bases). Deletions cut 1 base from V and 4 bases from J, with 6 bases between. The germline CDR1 and CDR2 sequences are SGHDN and FVKESK. CDR3 size: 13 residues.

The genes are TRBV19 and TRBJ2-7; 9 nucleotides match TRBD2. Germline CDR1 LNHDA, CDR2 SQIVND (reference sequence). V lost 6 bases, J lost 5 bases, and 14 bases stayed unmatched. This CDR3 comprises 16 residues. CDR3 sequence (DNA): TGTGCCAGTAGAGAATCCCCGGGACTAGCTATCCACGAGCAGTACTTC. Its protein is CASRESPGLAIHEQYF.

V and J are TRBV7-7 and TRBJ2-5, with 7 bases fitting TRBD1. The V segment lost 5 bases and the J segment 5 bases; nucleotides outside the gene matches: 11. The CDR3 extends over 15 amino acids. Germline V gene sequence: CDR1 SSHAT, CDR2 FNYEAQ (reference sequence). Here the CDR3 DNA reads TGTGCCAGCAGCCCAAGACAGGGCGGCTTGGAGACCCAGTACTTC. Residues: CASSPRQGGLETQYF.